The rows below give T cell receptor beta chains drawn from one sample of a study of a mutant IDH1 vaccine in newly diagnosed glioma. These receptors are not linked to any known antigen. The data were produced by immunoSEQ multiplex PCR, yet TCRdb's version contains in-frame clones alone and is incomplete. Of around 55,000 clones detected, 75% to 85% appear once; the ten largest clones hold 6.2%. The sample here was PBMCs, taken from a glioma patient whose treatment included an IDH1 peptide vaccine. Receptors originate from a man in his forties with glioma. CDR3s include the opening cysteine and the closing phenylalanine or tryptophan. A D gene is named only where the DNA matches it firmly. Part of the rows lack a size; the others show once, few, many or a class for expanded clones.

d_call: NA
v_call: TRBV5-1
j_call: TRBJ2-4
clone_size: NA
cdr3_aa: CASSLDRPSDIQYF
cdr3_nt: TGCGCCAGCAGCTTGGACCGACCGTCGGACATTCAGTACTTC

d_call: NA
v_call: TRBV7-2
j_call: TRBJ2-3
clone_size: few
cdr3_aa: CASSPLEYTDTQYF
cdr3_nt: TGTGCCAGCAGCCCCCTCGAATACACAGATACGCAGTATTTT

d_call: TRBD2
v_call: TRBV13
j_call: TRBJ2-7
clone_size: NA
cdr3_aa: CASSPLAGGSEQYF
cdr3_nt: TGTGCCAGCAGCCCACTAGCGGGGGGTAGCGAGCAGTACTTC

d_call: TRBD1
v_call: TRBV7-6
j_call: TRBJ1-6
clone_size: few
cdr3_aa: CASSRGQGVRPLHF
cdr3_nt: TGTGCCAGCAGCCGGGGACAGGGGGTTAGGCCCCTCCACTTT

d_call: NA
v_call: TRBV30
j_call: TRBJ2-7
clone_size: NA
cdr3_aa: CAWSVAGVTGRYF
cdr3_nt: TGTGCCTGGAGTGTGGCCGGGGTAACTGGAAGGTACTTC

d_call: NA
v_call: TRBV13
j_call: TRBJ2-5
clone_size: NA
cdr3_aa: CASSIRDPGETQYF
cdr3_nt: TGTGCCAGCAGCATCCGGGACCCCGGGGAGACCCAGTACTTC

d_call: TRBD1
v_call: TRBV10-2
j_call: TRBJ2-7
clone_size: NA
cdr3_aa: CASNGQGLYEQYF
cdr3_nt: TGCGCCAGCAACGGACAGGGCCTCTACGAGCAGTACTTC

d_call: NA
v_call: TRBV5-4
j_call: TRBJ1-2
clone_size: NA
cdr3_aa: CASSLDGFGGYTF
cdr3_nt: TGTGCCAGCAGCTTGGACGGATTTGGTGGCTACACCTTC

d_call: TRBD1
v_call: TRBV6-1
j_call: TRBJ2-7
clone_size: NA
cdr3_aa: CASSERGGDGSYEQYF
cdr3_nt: TGTGCCAGCAGTGAAAGAGGGGGCGACGGGTCCTACGAGCAGTACTTC

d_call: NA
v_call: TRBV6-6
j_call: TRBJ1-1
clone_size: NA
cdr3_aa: CASSSHEQQGEAFF
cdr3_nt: TGTGCCAGCAGTTCCCATGAGCAACAGGGTGAAGCTTTCTTT

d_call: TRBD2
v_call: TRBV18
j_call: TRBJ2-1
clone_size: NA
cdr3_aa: CASSDGTSGGIEQFF
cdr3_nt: TGTGCCAGCTCGGACGGGACTAGCGGGGGCATTGAGCAGTTCTTC